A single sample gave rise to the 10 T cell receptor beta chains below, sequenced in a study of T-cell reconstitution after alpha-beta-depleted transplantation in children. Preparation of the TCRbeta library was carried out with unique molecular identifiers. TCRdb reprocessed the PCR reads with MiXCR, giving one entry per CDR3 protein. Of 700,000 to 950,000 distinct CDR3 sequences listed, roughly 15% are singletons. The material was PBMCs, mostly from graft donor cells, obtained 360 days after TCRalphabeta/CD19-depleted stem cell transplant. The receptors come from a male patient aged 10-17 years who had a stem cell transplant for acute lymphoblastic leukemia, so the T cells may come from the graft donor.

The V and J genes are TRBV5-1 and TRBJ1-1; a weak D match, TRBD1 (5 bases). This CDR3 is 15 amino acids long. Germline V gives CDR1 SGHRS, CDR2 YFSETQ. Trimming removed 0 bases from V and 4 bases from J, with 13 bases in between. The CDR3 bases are TGCGCCAGCAGCTTGGGGGCCTTGGGGGTCACTGAAGCTTTCTTT. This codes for CASSLGALGVTEAFF.

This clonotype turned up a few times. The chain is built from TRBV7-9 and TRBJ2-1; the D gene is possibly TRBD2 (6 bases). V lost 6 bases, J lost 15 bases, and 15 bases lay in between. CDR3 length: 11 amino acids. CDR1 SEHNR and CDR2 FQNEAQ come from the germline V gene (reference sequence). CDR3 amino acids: CASRQDGGPFF. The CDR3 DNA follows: TGTGCCAGCAGACAGGACGGAGGGCCGTTCTTC.

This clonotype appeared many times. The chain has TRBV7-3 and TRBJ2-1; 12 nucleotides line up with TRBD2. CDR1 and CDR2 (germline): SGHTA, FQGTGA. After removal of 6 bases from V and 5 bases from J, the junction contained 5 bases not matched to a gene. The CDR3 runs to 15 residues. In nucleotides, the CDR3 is TGTGCCAGCAGTTTTGGACTAGCGGGACACAATGAGCAGTTCTTC. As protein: CASSFGLAGHNEQFF.

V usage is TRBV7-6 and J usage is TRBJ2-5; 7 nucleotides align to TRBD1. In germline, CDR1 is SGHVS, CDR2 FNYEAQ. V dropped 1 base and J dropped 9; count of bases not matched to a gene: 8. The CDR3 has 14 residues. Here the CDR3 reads CASSLGQGHGAQYF. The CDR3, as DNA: TGTGCCAGCAGCTTAGGACAGGGCCACGGGGCCCAGTACTTC.

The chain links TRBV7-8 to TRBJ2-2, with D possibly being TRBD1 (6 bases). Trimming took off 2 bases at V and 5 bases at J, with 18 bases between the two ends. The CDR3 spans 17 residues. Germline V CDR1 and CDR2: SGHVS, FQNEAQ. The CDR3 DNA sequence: TGTGCCAGCAGCTTACTCGCTCCAGGGGAGTTAACCGGGGAGCTGTTTTTT. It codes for CASSLLAPGELTGELFF.

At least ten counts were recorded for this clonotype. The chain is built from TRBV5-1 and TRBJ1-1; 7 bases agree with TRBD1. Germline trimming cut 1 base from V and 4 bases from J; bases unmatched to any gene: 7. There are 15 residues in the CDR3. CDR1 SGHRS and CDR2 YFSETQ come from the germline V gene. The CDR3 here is CASSLSGGGGTEAFF. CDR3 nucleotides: TGCGCCAGCAGCTTGTCAGGGGGAGGGGGCACTGAAGCTTTCTTT. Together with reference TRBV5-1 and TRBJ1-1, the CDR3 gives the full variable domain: KAGVTQTPRYLIKTRGQQVTLSCSPISGHRSVSWYQQTPGQGLQFLFEYFSETQRNKGNFPGRFSGRQFSNSRSEMNVSTLELGDSALYLCASSLSGGGGTEAFFGQGTRLTVV.

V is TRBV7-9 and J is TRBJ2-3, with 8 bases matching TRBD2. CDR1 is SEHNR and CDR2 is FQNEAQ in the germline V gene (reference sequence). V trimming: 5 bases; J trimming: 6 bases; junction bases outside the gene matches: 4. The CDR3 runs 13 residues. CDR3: CASSPGRVDTQYF. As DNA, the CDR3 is TGTGCCAGCAGCCCCGGGAGGGTGGATACGCAGTATTTT.

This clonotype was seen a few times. The CDR3 nucleotides read TGTGCTAGTGGTTTGGTACCCGGGACGCTGAAATGGAACACTGAAGCTTTCTTT. Translating gives CASGLVPGTLKWNTEAFF. The chain links TRBV12-5 to TRBJ1-1, with D maybe TRBD1 (5 bases). Trimming left V 0 bases short and J 1 base short, with 18 bases between. The CDR3 extends over 18 amino acids. Germline V CDR1 and CDR2: LGHNT, FRNRAP.

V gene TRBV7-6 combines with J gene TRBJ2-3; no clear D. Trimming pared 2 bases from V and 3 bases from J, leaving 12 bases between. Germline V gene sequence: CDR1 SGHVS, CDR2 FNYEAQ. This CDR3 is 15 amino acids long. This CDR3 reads CASSLSPTRTDTQYF. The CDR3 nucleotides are TGTGCCAGCAGCTTATCCCCGACACGTACAGATACGCAGTATTTT.

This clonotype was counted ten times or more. For the CDR3, the DNA is TGTGCCAGCAGCGCCGGGGGTACCAACACTGAAGCTTTCTTT. Its translation is CASSAGGTNTEAFF. The rearrangement links TRBV9 to TRBJ1-1; D perhaps matches TRBD1 (5 bases). The CDR3 length is 14 residues. Germline values: CDR1 SGDLS, CDR2 YYNGEE. With 3 bases removed from V and 2 bases from J, the gap between germline ends came to 11 bases.